This TCR beta chain emerged from a study of CXCR3-negative and CXCR3-positive naive CD8 T cells. About the research overall: Per library, roughly 1.6 +/- 0.3 million reads; 120 million to 150 million TRB reads overall. The study, taken as a whole, reports: Naive cells used TRBV-TRBJ genes in much the same way whether CXCR3-negative or CXCR3-positive; memory cells did not. In both naive subsets diversity was comparably high, whereas memory CD8+ cells showed much lower diversity. PBMCs showed partially decreased CXCR3 expression after cryopreservation, and most assays used fresh PBMCs. Naive cells that were CXCR3-positive had more hydrophobic TRB CDR3s (compared with CXCR3-negative naive cells).

To note about this clonotype: The antigen remains unidentified.

The authors made the TRB cDNA libraries by 5' RACE using UMI labels. TCRdb re-called the 5' RACE reads and catalogs CDR3 proteins one per entry, DNA excluded. This sample contains 150,000 or so distinct CDR3 sequences. CDR1 is SGHNT and CDR2 is YYREEE in the germline V gene (reference sequence). This CDR3 is 12 amino acids long. The clonotype comes from a human donor in good health. Some clones in this sample may be carry-over from other donors' samples. This chain uses TRBV5-4 with TRBJ1-1. The sample consisted of naive CXCR3+ CD8+ T cells from blood. Subset described: CD45RO-CCR7+CD27+CD95- naive CD8+ T cells expressing CXCR3 (TNR3+). CDR3 amino acids: CASSPKGTEAFF. Full variable domain (outside the CDR3, taken from reference TRBV5-4 and TRBJ1-1): ETGVTQSPTHLIKTRGQQVTLRCSSQSGHNTVSWYQQALGQGPQFIFQYYREEENGRGNFPPRFSGLQFPNYSSELNVNALELDDSALYLCASSPKGTEAFFGQGTRLTVV.